This is a list of T cell receptor beta chains from one sample in a study of PD-1 blockade in classical Hodgkin lymphoma. The assay was immunoSEQ multiplex PCR, and TCRdb's table has in-frame clones only and misses some. The table shows approximately 14,000 clones, with 80% to 90% occurring only once. This material consisted of peripheral blood mononuclear cells (PBMCs), taken before the fourth cycle of nivolumab. The origin of the receptors is a human donor with classical Hodgkin lymphoma. Each CDR3 is given with its conserved first and last residue. The D gene is left open where the match is weak. Clone size is given for some rows only: seen once, a few or many times, or a class if the clone is expanded.

D | J | size | V | DNA | CDR3
TRBD1 | TRBJ2-2 | NA | TRBV11-2 | TGTGCCAGCAGCTATACAGGGGGAACCGGGGAGCTGTTTTTT | CASSYTGGTGELFF
NA | TRBJ1-4 | NA | TRBV9 | TGTGCCAGCAGCGAACACCCCGCAACTAATGAAAAACTGTTTTTT | CASSEHPATNEKLFF
NA | TRBJ2-5 | NA | TRBV25-1 | TGTGCCAGCAGTGCGGGACATGGGGGGCGCGAGACCCAGTACTTC | CASSAGHGGRETQYF
NA | TRBJ2-7 | NA | TRBV28 | TGTGCCAGCAGTTTGTCCAGGGGCCGGCTCGAGCAGTACTTC | CASSLSRGRLEQYF
TRBD1 | TRBJ2-7 | NA | TRBV10-3 | TGTGCCACCGGGACAGGGAGGGCCTACGAGCAGTACTTC | CATGTGRAYEQYF
NA | TRBJ2-1 | NA | TRBV10-3 | TGTGCCATCAGTGAGTCAGATTATGGGACCTCCTACAATGAGCAGTTCTTC | CAISESDYGTSYNEQFF
NA | TRBJ1-6 | NA | TRBV7-8 | TGTGCCAGCAGCCCGCCCTTCAGGGAGCTCGACTCACCCCTCCACTTT | CASSPPFRELDSPLHF
NA | TRBJ2-1 | NA | TRBV7-3 | TGTGCCAGCAGCTTAAGGTCTCTAGGAGGAGGAGAGCAGTTCTTC | CASSLRSLGGGEQFF
NA | TRBJ2-1 | NA | TRBV10-3 | TGTGCCATCAGCCAAGGGGCGTACAATGAGCAGTTCTTC | CAISQGAYNEQFF
NA | TRBJ1-1 | large | TRBV4-1 | TGCGCCAGCGGCAGCGAGGGTGGGTTGAACACTGAAGCTTTCTTT | CASGSEGGLNTEAFF
NA | TRBJ1-2 | NA | TRBV5-4 | TGTGCCAGCAGCTTGGAGGGTGGCTACACCTTC | CASSLEGGYTF
TRBD2 | TRBJ2-1 | once | TRBV7-2 | TGTGCCAGCAGCTTAGCTCGGGGGGGCTCCTACAATGAGCAGTTCTTC | CASSLARGGSYNEQFF
NA | TRBJ1-4 | NA | TRBV4-1 | TGCGCCAGCAGCCAAGACCCTGACGAAAAACTGTTTTTT | CASSQDPDEKLFF
NA | TRBJ2-2 | once | TRBV10-2 | TGCGCCAGCAGCCTACAGGGATACACCGGGGAGCTGTTTTTT | CASSLQGYTGELFF
NA | TRBJ1-4 | NA | TRBV4-2 | TGTGCCAGCAGCCAAGTAACCGGAACGGACCGACTGTTTTTT | CASSQVTGTDRLFF
NA | TRBJ1-5 | NA | TRBV28 | TGTGCCACTGATTTGCGGGGGGCTCAGCCCCAGCATTTT | CATDLRGAQPQHF
NA | TRBJ2-5 | NA | TRBV10-3 | TGTGCCATCAGTGAAGATGAGACCCAGTACTTC | CAISEDETQYF
NA | TRBJ2-7 | once | TRBV11-2 | TGTGCCAGCAGCTTAGAATTCCTGGTAGGGGGGAGGCCCCTCTACGAGCAGTACTTC | CASSLEFLVGGRPLYEQYF
NA | TRBJ2-7 | NA | TRBV7-6 | TGTGCCAGCAGCTTAGACTGGGGCTACGAGCAGTACTTC | CASSLDWGYEQYF
NA | TRBJ1-6 | NA | TRBV11-2 | TGTGCCAGCACCCTAAATCCGGGGACGCCTTCCCTCCACTTT | CASTLNPGTPSLHF
TRBD2 | TRBJ2-7 | once | TRBV5-4 | TGTGCCAGCAGCCTCCCTAGCGGGATTGCGAGGGAGCAGTACTTC | CASSLPSGIAREQYF
TRBD1 | TRBJ2-3 | NA | TRBV5-1 | TGCGCCAGCAGCCACGGGACAGCCAACACAGATACGCAGTATTTT | CASSHGTANTDTQYF
NA | TRBJ1-1 | NA | TRBV5-4 | TGTGCCAGCAGCTTGTATTATTCGAGGGGGGACACTGAAGCTTTCTTT | CASSLYYSRGDTEAFF
NA | TRBJ1-6 | once | TRBV7-9 | TGTGCCAGCAGCTTAGGAAATTCACCCCTCCACTTT | CASSLGNSPLHF
NA | TRBJ2-5 | NA | TRBV9 | TGTGCCAGCAGCCAGGGCGGGGCGGAAGGGGAGACCCAGTACTTC | CASSQGGAEGETQYF
TRBD2 | TRBJ2-1 | NA | TRBV27 | TGTGCCAGCAGTTATAAGTTGCCATCCCGTGCCCGGGGGGATATCAATGAGCAGTTCTTC | CASSYKLPSRARGDINEQFF
NA | TRBJ2-6 | NA | TRBV28 | TGTGCCAGCACTCCGAGGCACACTTTCTCTGGGGCCAACGTCCTGACTTTC | CASTPRHTFSGANVLTF
TRBD1 | TRBJ1-1 | NA | TRBV7-8 | TGTGCCATCAAAGGCGGTCCTGGACAGGGGGGAACTGAAGCTTTCTTT | CAIKGGPGQGGTEAFF
NA | TRBJ2-1 | NA | TRBV7-8 | TGTGCCAGCAGCTGGGACTGGATTGAGCAGTTCTTC | CASSWDWIEQFF
NA | TRBJ2-5 | NA | TRBV7-2 | TGTGCCAGCAGCTTAGGCCCCCAAGAGACCCAGTACTTC | CASSLGPQETQYF
NA | TRBJ1-1 | NA | TRBV11-2 | TGTGCCAGCAGCACCGGCGGGGCAGGGGTTTTCATGAACACTGAAGCTTTCTTT | CASSTGGAGVFMNTEAFF
NA | TRBJ1-2 | NA | TRBV7-2 | TGTGCCAGCAGCCCCCAGACGGGGGGCGGCTACACCTTC | CASSPQTGGGYTF
NA | TRBJ1-5 | NA | TRBV5-1 | TGCGCCAGCAGCTTGGCCGGGAGAGTCAATCAGCCCCAGCATTTT | CASSLAGRVNQPQHF
NA | TRBJ1-2 | few | TRBV4-3 | TGCGCCAGCAGCCAAAGATGGGGGAACTATGGCTACACCTTC | CASSQRWGNYGYTF
TRBD1 | TRBJ2-1 | NA | TRBV18 | TGTGCCAGCTCACAACAGGGGAGCTCCTACAATGAGCAGTTCTTC | CASSQQGSSYNEQFF
TRBD2 | TRBJ2-1 | NA | TRBV2 | TGTGCCAGCAGAGCGGGACTAGCGGGGGTAACCTACAATGAGCAGTTCTTC | CASRAGLAGVTYNEQFF
NA | TRBJ1-1 | once | TRBV9 | TGTGCCAGCAGCGTAGGAGACATCTACACTGAAGCTTTCTTT | CASSVGDIYTEAFF
TRBD1 | TRBJ1-2 | large | TRBV4-1 | TGCGCCAGCAGCCAAACAGGGGGGGGTTATGGCTACACCTTC | CASSQTGGGYGYTF
NA | TRBJ2-7 | NA | TRBV30 | TGTGCCTGGGCCCAGGGGACTGGGTCCTACGAGCAGTACTTC | CAWAQGTGSYEQYF
TRBD1 | TRBJ1-3 | NA | TRBV11-2 | TGTGCCAGCAGCTCGACAGGGGAGAGAAACACCATATATTTT | CASSSTGERNTIYF
NA | TRBJ2-3 | few | TRBV9 | TGTGCCAGCAGCCTCCTGGGCACAGATACGCAGTATTTT | CASSLLGTDTQYF
TRBD1 | TRBJ1-1 | once | TRBV7-9 | TGTGCCAGCAGGGGGGACAGGGTTTTCACTGAAGCTTTCTTT | CASRGDRVFTEAFF
TRBD2 | TRBJ2-3 | NA | TRBV18 | TGTGCCAGCTCACCACGCGGGGGGGCTGAAGATACGCAGTATTTT | CASSPRGGAEDTQYF
NA | TRBJ2-2 | NA | TRBV29-1 | TGCAGCGTTATGGTGGGCACCGGGGAGCTGTTTTTT | CSVMVGTGELFF
NA | TRBJ2-1 | NA | TRBV7-9 | TGTGCCAGCAGCCCACCGCAGGGCGTATACAATGAGCAGTTCTTC | CASSPPQGVYNEQFF
TRBD1 | TRBJ2-1 | NA | TRBV11-2 | TGTGCCAGCAGTTACGGACAGGGACCCTACAATGAGCAGTTCTTC | CASSYGQGPYNEQFF
NA | TRBJ2-1 | once | TRBV4-3 | TGCGCCAGCAGCCTCCTAGTCATGGGTCGGGATGAGCAGTTCTTC | CASSLLVMGRDEQFF
NA | TRBJ2-6 | NA | TRBV7-2 | TGTGCCAGCAGCTTAGTGGCAGGTCGGTCTGGGGCCAACGTCCTGACTTTC | CASSLVAGRSGANVLTF